This TCR beta chain was sequenced in a study of cytomegalovirus exposure and HLA in healthy donors (TCRdb year 2017). Background for the entire study: According to a later analysis, the 110 or so validation repertoires were produced on the same platform as the 680 or so repertoires of the first cohort. The study was designed to test whether signatures of past pathogen exposure could be identified by cataloging public T cell receptors. In addition to the first cohort of several hundred subjects, a separate validation cohort of 130 or so different subjects was used. To predict cytomegalovirus infection status, the study combined high-throughput TCR immunosequencing, statistical association of individual TCRs with disease status, and machine learning. Findings and caveats that apply to the study as a whole: The authors suggested that the approach could potentially be generalized to other disease states and immunological phenotypes. In a later analysis, TCRs clustered in the first cohort were found to also tend to co-occur in the roughly 130 validation repertoires, with 94% of cluster scores above 0. While some public TCRs were present in many individuals, most TCR sequences turned up only very rarely across donors. The study gave a list of more than 150 TCR beta chains associated with cytomegalovirus. The classifier was reported to diagnose cytomegalovirus status with high specificity and sensitivity in both the original and validation cohorts. In vitro tests confirmed that a few of the cytomegalovirus-associated TCR beta chains recognize cytomegalovirus antigens. A later analysis had no HLA typing for the validation cohort, so co-occurrence there was scored across all 110 or so repertoires.

The germline V gene sets CDR1 to MDHEN and CDR2 to SYDVKM. Including the terminal cysteine and phenylalanine, the CDR3 comprises 14 residues. The DNA shown is the 42-base CDR3, in frame from base 1. Compared with germline, V lacks 5 bases and J lacks 1 base; bases without a gene match: 4. The library was prepared using the immunoSEQ multiplex PCR assay. In the paper's pipeline: A statistical classification framework was developed to diagnose cytomegalovirus status using the catalog of TCR beta chain sequences. Entries here come from immuneACCESS through TCRdb and include only in-frame sequences with V and J called. Some clones fail to appear in such tables; in the studies checked, an unresolved V gene covers under half of the shortfall, and the cause of the remainder is unknown. V and J calls and clone size are as listed in that table; D and trimming were resolved from the DNA. For this sample there are about 250,000 clones; roughly 87% appear just once. The leading ten clones occupy approximately 12% of the sample.

Points on this clone: The clone's antigen remains unknown. Per-nucleotide qualities are absent, and no much larger clonotype sits a single base away.

The donors were included in the validation cohort of over a hundred subjects, a group kept apart from the roughly 670-subject first cohort. What was sequenced was PBMCs. The receptor chain draws on TRBV28 and TRBJ2-5; 7 of the junction bases match TRBD1. This clonotype was obtained from a young man in good health and CMV-seropositive. The sequenced DNA is TGTGCCAGCAGTGGACAGGTTCTCCAAGAGACCCAGTACTTC. Protein translation: CASSGQVLQETQYF.